This record looks at one T cell receptor beta chain sequence and its context. This sample stems from a study of blood T cell repertoires in COVID-19. Overall study context: Donors in the United States, Italy and Spain gave samples during acute or convalescent COVID-19. PBMCs, B-cell-depleted T cells, or T cells provided the cDNA or gDNA that made up the material.

The V and J ends lost 5 bases and 9 bases respectively, with 14 bases between them. The CDR3 covers 12 residues. CDR1 and CDR2 (germline): LNHDA, SQIVND (reference sequence). In the study's own analysis: Nucleated cell number was recorded as an estimate derived from reference gene primer amplification. Clones were read by immunoSEQ multiplex PCR, and TCRdb kept only the in-frame ones, dropping some. That table is the source of V, J and clone size, and D and trimming were worked out from the DNA. This sample has a few hundred thousand clones, with roughly 84% found just once. This TCR derives from a woman in her thirties or forties who had recovered from COVID-19. The chain recombines TRBV19 with TRBJ2-7; TRBD2 might be the D (6 bases). Specimen: peripheral blood. DNA for the CDR3: TGTGCCAGTAGTTTCCAGGGAGGCGGGCAGTACTTC. Protein product: CASSFQGGGQYF.